This T cell receptor beta chain was found in a study of regulatory and conventional T cells in RAG deficiency. Study findings and constraints: Control T-cell subsets had markedly higher Shannon entropy and lower Simpson indices than RAG-deficient patients. Omenn patients showed >85% Treg-Tconv overlap and shorter CDR3 lengths.

The data were produced by immunoSEQ multiplex PCR, yet TCRdb's version contains in-frame clones alone and is incomplete. The profile shows roughly 1,300 clones, approximately 80% of them singletons. Trimming shortened V by 3 bases and J by 1 base, and 10 bases separated the two germline ends. Germline CDR1 and CDR2: SGDLS and YYNGEE. This CDR3 has 14 amino acids. This clone showed up just a few times. The antigen is not known. The sorted conventional CD4+ T cells were CD25-low and CD127-high, with genomic DNA sequenced. The eight patients with RAG deficiency had SCID (one), Omenn syndrome (two), or CID/atypical SCID (five).

The chain combines TRBV9 with TRBJ1-1; TRBD1 might be the D (6 bases). The receptor was derived from a human donor with RAG deficiency presenting as severe combined immunodeficiency. The specimen sequenced was CD4+ effector T cells sorted from blood. The CDR3 is CASSGGQRNTEAFF. CDR3 nucleotide sequence: TGTGCCAGCAGCGGCGGACAGAGGAACACTGAAGCTTTCTTT.